The clone carrying this TCR beta chain was detected a few times. Its antigen is unidentified. These data come from a study of identical twins. Study observations and caveats: Models, which agreed with sharing between unrelated individuals, nonetheless underestimated the out-of-frame TCR alpha sharing seen in monozygotic twins. Out-of-frame alpha sequences shared between twins exhibited an excess of low generation probability.

TCRdb used MiXCR to reprocess the 5' RACE reads, holding one entry per CDR3 protein. The data hold about 690,000 distinct CDR3 sequences, with around 21% observed a single time. These data also formed part of another study, on T cells expressing NK-cell markers.

The sequencing input was PBMCs. The clonotype comes from a woman aged 18-29 years in good health.

For the CDR3, the DNA is TGCAGTGCTAGAATGGGCTACGAGCAGTACTTC. It is translated as CSARMGYEQYF. J is TRBJ2-7 and V is TRBV20-1; D not certain. V was pared by 2 bases and J by 3 bases, with 5 bases between. The CDR3 loop spans 11 amino acids. Germline-derived CDR1 and CDR2 are DFQATT and SNEGSKA (reference sequence).